A single T cell receptor (beta chain) is shown here with its context. Antigen unknown. TCRdb reprocessed the multiplex PCR reads with MiXCR, giving one entry per CDR3 protein. Of approximately 37,000 distinct CDR3 sequences in the sample, 35% to 40% were seen once. The germline gives CDR1 SGHRS, CDR2 YFSETQ. This CDR3 is built from 13 residues. Germline trimming cut 3 bases from V and 9 bases from J; bases unmatched to any gene: 6. This sample is part of a study of breast tumors, draining lymph nodes, adjacent tissues. General study findings and limits: Data only fit, rather than demonstrated, lymph node origin of most tumor T cells.

The chain is built from TRBV5-1 and TRBJ2-1; TRBD2 matches 7 bases. Sequencing input: breast tumor tissue. The TCR sequence derives from a female donor with breast cancer. Some clones in this sample may be carry-over from other donors' samples. The CDR3 region is CASSWREFGEQFF. DNA for the CDR3: TGCGCCAGCAGCTGGCGGGAGTTTGGTGAGCAGTTCTTC.